These 2 T cell receptor beta chains were all obtained from the same sample, sequenced in a study of T cell repertoires in cytomegalovirus infection. Each CDR3 protein is one row after TCRdb ran MiXCR on the reads. The table has fewer than 550,000 distinct CDR3 sequences, 16% seen once. Source material: CD8+ T cells from PBMCs. These receptors originate from a human donor in good health (CMV status not recorded). Some clones in this sample may be carry-over from other donors' samples.

The chain is built from TRBV2 and TRBJ2-7; 15 bases are shared with TRBD2. The V gene's germline CDR1 is SNHLY and CDR2 FYNNEI. V lost 10 bases, J lost 1 base, and 8 bases stayed unmatched. The CDR3 runs 16 residues. CDR3 residues: CATLGLAGGQSYEQYF. In DNA form, the CDR3 reads TGTGCCACCTTAGGACTAGCGGGGGGGCAGTCCTACGAGCAGTACTTC.

Many counts were recorded for this clonotype. V and J are TRBV28 and TRBJ2-3, with 7 bases identical to TRBD1. The CDR3 is 15 amino acids. Trimming removed 4 bases from V and 0 bases from J; junction bases left unmatched: 4. From germline, CDR1 is MDHEN and CDR2 SYDVKM. The CDR3 spells CASSSWDSSTDTQYF. The CDR3 DNA reads TGTGCCAGCAGTTCCTGGGACAGTAGCACAGATACGCAGTATTTT. Together with reference TRBV28 and TRBJ2-3, the CDR3 gives the full variable domain: DVKVTQSSRYLVKRTGEKVFLECVQDMDHENMFWYRQDPGLGLRLIYFSYDVKMKEKGDIPEGYSVSREKKERFSLILESASTNQTSMYLCASSSWDSSTDTQYFGPGTRLTVL.